Listed here are 28 T cell receptor beta chains from one sample, sequenced in a study of breast tumors, draining lymph nodes, adjacent tissues. TCRdb redid the calling of the multiplex PCR reads with MiXCR, one entry per CDR3 protein. The repertoire holds about 200,000 distinct CDR3 sequences, with nearly 35% as singletons. Samples came from axillary lymph nodes draining the breast cancer. The sequenced sample was axillary lymph node tissue. The receptors derive from a female donor with breast cancer. Some clones in this sample may be carry-over from other donors' samples.

The chain recombines TRBV29-1 with TRBJ2-1; D may be TRBD2 (5 bases). Germline values: CDR1 SQVTM, CDR2 ANQGSEA. V was cut by 1 base and J by 10 bases, with 5 bases left in between. The CDR3 is 10 residues long. The CDR3 here is CSVEVAEQFF. The CDR3 nucleotides are TGCAGCGTTGAAGTAGCGGAGCAGTTCTTC.

The chain employs TRBV7-2 and TRBJ2-7; 9 bases align to TRBD1. The CDR3 covers 15 residues. Germline values: CDR1 SGHTA, CDR2 FQGNSA. Losses at the gene ends were 2 bases for V and 3 bases for J; bases not matched to a gene: 5. CDR3 loop: CASSLRDRVIYEQYF. The CDR3 DNA reads TGTGCCAGCAGCTTACGGGACAGGGTTATCTACGAGCAGTACTTC.

In this sample, this clonotype turned up many times. V is TRBV20-1 and J is TRBJ2-7, with D possibly TRBD1 on 6 matching bases. Trimming removed 3 bases from V and 4 bases from J, with 19 bases in between. CDR3 size: 15 residues. From germline, CDR1 is DFQATT and CDR2 SNEGSKA (reference sequence). As DNA, the CDR3 is TGCAGTGCTAGCCCACTACGGACAGTGGGGTACGAGCAGTACTTC. This encodes CSASPLRTVGYEQYF.

This clonotype was found many times. The genes are TRBV5-6 and TRBJ2-3; D might be TRBD2 (6 bases). Germline loops: CDR1 SGHDT, CDR2 YYEEEE. CDR3 size: 15 residues. The V and J ends lost 0 bases and 0 bases respectively, with 8 bases between them. CDR3 nucleotides: TGTGCCAGCAGCTTGGCCGCGGGAAGCACAGATACGCAGTATTTT. Translating gives CASSLAAGSTDTQYF. Supplemented by reference TRBV5-6 and TRBJ2-3, the full variable domain reads DAGVTQSPTHLIKTRGQQVTLRCSPKSGHDTVSWYQQALGQGPQFIFQYYEEEERQRGNFPDRFSGHQFPNYSSELNVNALLLGDSALYLCASSLAAGSTDTQYFGPGTRLTVL.

There are many counts of this clonotype. The chain has TRBV20-1 and TRBJ2-1; D gene ambiguous. V gave up 6 bases and J gave up 4 bases, with 13 bases separating them. There are 13 residues in the CDR3. Looked up from germline, CDR1 is DFQATT and CDR2 is SNEGSKA (reference sequence). The CDR3 is CSAPIALYNEQFF. CDR3 bases: TGCAGTGCCCCTATAGCCTTATACAATGAGCAGTTCTTC.

The rearrangement joins TRBV2 to TRBJ2-5; 12 bases agree with TRBD2. The CDR3 runs to 15 residues. Germline-derived CDR1 and CDR2 are SNHLY and FYNNEI. V lost 5 bases, J lost 4 bases, and 5 bases stayed unmatched. The CDR3 region has the DNA TGTGCCAGCAGTTCCTGGACTAGCGGGGCAGAGACCCAGTACTTC. Protein sequence: CASSSWTSGAETQYF.

The V call is TRBV5-1, the J call TRBJ2-7; TRBD2 matches 7 bases. The V segment lost 0 bases and the J segment 6 bases; nucleotides outside the gene matches: 12. CDR3 size: 16 residues. Germline V gene lookup returns CDR1 SGHRS and CDR2 YFSETQ. DNA of the CDR3: TGCGCCAGCAGCTTGGGGCCGGTACTAGCGACATCCGAGCAGTACTTC. As protein: CASSLGPVLATSEQYF.

This clonotype came up once. The junction does not match germline at one end; this may be a read error. J is TRBJ2-6 and V is TRBV19; maybe TRBD1 (5 bases). Germline-derived CDR1 and CDR2 are LNHDA and SQIVND (reference sequence). The CDR3 extends over 15 amino acids. The CDR3 DNA reads as TGTGCCAGTAGTGTAAAGGGATCTGGGGCCCACGTCCTGGCTTTC. Protein product: CASSVKGSGAHVLAF.

The J gene is TRBJ1-6, the V gene TRBV25-1; 9 positions agree with TRBD1. The CDR3 runs to 15 residues. The trim removed 4 bases at V and 8 bases at J, leaving 6 bases unmatched. From germline, CDR1 is MGHDK and CDR2 SYGVNS. The CDR3 spells CASSARGTGHSPLHF. The DNA for the CDR3 is TGTGCCAGCAGTGCTAGGGGGACAGGGCATTCACCCCTCCACTTT.

There are many counts of this clonotype. The rearrangement uses TRBV5-1 and TRBJ1-3; no definite D call. CDR1 is SGHRS and CDR2 is YFSETQ in the germline V gene. The CDR3 has 15 residues. Trimming cost V 0 bases and J 7 bases, with 14 bases left between them. This CDR3 reads CASSLGDLARNTIYF. CDR3 DNA sequence: TGCGCCAGCAGCTTGGGGGATTTAGCCCGGAACACCATATATTTT.

This chain connects TRBV2 to TRBJ2-3; D is perhaps TRBD2 (7 bases). Germline V lookup: CDR1 SNHLY, CDR2 FYNNEI. Trimming removed 5 bases at V and 1 base at J, with 19 bases between. This CDR3 has 17 residues. CDR3 in DNA: TGTGCCAGCAGTACTAGAGGGGGTAGCGGGCGCACAGATACGCAGTATTTT. This translates into CASSTRGGSGRTDTQYF.

Ten or more counts support this clonotype. Since a much larger clone is just one base distant, this may be a read error. The chain has TRBV20-1 and TRBJ2-7; possible D gene TRBD2, 5 bases. The germline gives CDR1 DFQATT, CDR2 SNEGSKA (reference sequence). The V gene lost 6 bases and the J gene lost 6 bases, with 21 bases spanning the gap. This CDR3 is 14 amino acids long. The CDR3 region is CSAESGITSSEQYF. CDR3 nucleotide sequence: TGCAGTGCCGAGAGCGGCATCACGAGCTCCGAGCAGTACTTC.

This clonotype was recorded at least ten times. The chain employs TRBV12-3 or TRBV12-4 and TRBJ2-2; 8 nucleotides align to TRBD1. This CDR3 comprises 14 residues. With 6 bases clipped from V and 8 bases from J, the junction kept 8 bases outside the gene matches. The CDR3 DNA follows: TGTGCCAGCAGGAGACAGGGGACTGGTGGGGAGCTGTTTTTT. Translating gives CASRRQGTGGELFF.

This clonotype has ten or more counts. The chain combines TRBV4-1 with TRBJ2-5; D is uncertain. The CDR3 runs 14 residues. The V and J ends lost 1 base and 1 base respectively, with 7 bases between them. Per germline, CDR1 MGHRA and CDR2 YSYEKL. The CDR3 nucleotides read TGCGCCAGCAGCCAAGCCGGGTTCCAAGAGACCCAGTACTTC. Protein: CASSQAGFQETQYF.

This clonotype appeared many times. This sequence joins TRBV9 and TRBJ2-2; D is possibly TRBD1 or TRBD2 (5 bases each). V was trimmed by 4 bases and J by 4 bases, leaving 17 bases between them. The CDR3 has 16 residues. The germline V gene has CDR1 SGDLS and CDR2 YYNGEE. This CDR3 is CASSQLRGRGTGELFF. The CDR3 coding sequence is TGTGCCAGCAGCCAATTGAGGGGCCGTGGCACCGGGGAGCTGTTTTTT.

This chain uses TRBV19 with TRBJ1-5; TRBD1 is a possible D gene (6 bases). V dropped 8 bases and J dropped 2 bases, with 22 bases sitting between them. The CDR3 totals 17 residues. Germline values: CDR1 LNHDA, CDR2 SQIVND (reference sequence). The CDR3 region has the DNA TGTGCCAGTGCGGGACCAACAGGGTTCGATGGCAATCAGCCCCAGCATTTT. Protein sequence: CASAGPTGFDGNQPQHF.

The chain recombines TRBV6-1 with TRBJ2-2; TRBD2 is a possible D gene (5 bases). Germline V gene data show CDR1 as MNHNS and CDR2 as SASEGT. The CDR3 length is 13 residues. V lost 6 bases and J lost 4, with 9 bases in between. In DNA, the CDR3 is TGTGCCAGCAGCCAAACTAGCACCGGGGAGCTGTTTTTT. It yields the protein CASSQTSTGELFF.

At least ten counts were recorded for this clonotype. For the CDR3, the DNA is TGCGCCAGCAGCTTGATGGGGGCGCAGGTCCACAATGAGCAGTTCTTC. It is translated as CASSLMGAQVHNEQFF. The V call is TRBV5-1, the J call TRBJ2-1; D is possibly TRBD1 (6 bases). The CDR3 loop spans 16 amino acids. Germline assignment: CDR1 SGHRS and CDR2 YFSETQ. V was cut by 1 base and J by 5 bases, with 16 bases left in between.

This clonotype was recorded at least ten times. This chain connects TRBV5-8 to TRBJ1-2; 11 positions match TRBD1. This CDR3 is 16 amino acids long. With 5 bases clipped from V and 0 bases from J, the junction kept 6 bases outside the gene matches. In germline, CDR1 is SGHTS, CDR2 YDEGEE. The chain's CDR3 is CASRSRDRGANYGYTF. CDR3 nucleotide sequence: TGTGCCAGCAGGAGCCGGGACAGGGGGGCTAACTATGGCTACACCTTC. The complete variable domain, with remaining parts taken from reference TRBV5-8 and TRBJ1-2, reads EAGVTQSPTHLIKTRGQQATLRCSPISGHTSVYWYQQALGLGLQFLLWYDEGEERNRGNFPPRFSGRQFPNYSSELNVNALELEDSALYLCASRSRDRGANYGYTFGSGTRLTVV.

This clonotype was counted ten times or more. The rearrangement uses TRBV6-1 and TRBJ2-6; the D is unclear. In germline, CDR1 is MNHNS, CDR2 SASEGT. V was clipped by 1 base and J by 4 bases, with 11 bases between them. This CDR3 spans 16 amino acids. DNA for the CDR3: TGTGCCAGCAGTGAAGGTGGGCCGGGCGGGGCCAACGTCCTGACTTTC. It is translated as CASSEGGPGGANVLTF.

This clonotype was observed a few times. The chain joins TRBV27 to TRBJ1-6; 7 positions agree with TRBD1. J gave up 7 bases and V 4 bases, and 4 bases lay outside the gene matches. This CDR3 has 14 residues. The V gene's germline CDR1 is MNHEY and CDR2 SMNVEV (reference sequence). CDR3 in DNA: TGTGCCAGCAGTTACGGGACAGTAAATTCACCCCTCCACTTT. The encoded protein is CASSYGTVNSPLHF.

A word on this clonotype: A read error is possible here, since a much larger clone lies one base away. V gene TRBV20-1 combines with J gene TRBJ2-3, with D possibly matching TRBD2 (6 bases). The germline V gene has CDR1 DFQATT and CDR2 SNEGSKA (reference sequence). The CDR3 totals 11 residues. The CDR3 loop reads CSAPTSMAQSF. The CDR3 bases are TGCAGTGCGCCGACTAGTATGGCGCAGTCTTTT.

J is TRBJ1-1 and V is TRBV10-2; D remains ambiguous. This CDR3 is 12 amino acids long. CDR1 and CDR2 (germline): WSHSY, SAAADI. V lost 3 bases to trimming and J lost 6 bases, with 8 bases between them. The CDR3 protein is CASSERRAEAFF. The CDR3 nucleotides are TGCGCCAGCAGTGAAAGGAGGGCTGAAGCTTTCTTT.

This clonotype has just a few counts. The rearrangement joins TRBV5-1 to TRBJ2-1, with 10 bases lining up with TRBD2. J gave up 10 bases and V 0 bases, and 13 bases lay outside the gene matches. The V gene's germline CDR1 is SGHRS and CDR2 YFSETQ. The CDR3 covers 17 residues. CDR3 residues: CASSLGPSGSPGREQFF. The CDR3 DNA follows: TGCGCCAGCAGCTTGGGCCCTAGCGGGAGCCCCGGGAGGGAGCAGTTCTTC.

The chain recombines TRBV20-1 with TRBJ1-1; D is perhaps TRBD1 (5 bases). This CDR3 region has 15 residues. The V end lost 5 bases, the J end lost 2 bases, and 18 bases lay between the germline ends. Germline CDR1 DFQATT, CDR2 SNEGSKA (reference sequence). The chain's CDR3 is CSAVPRDERNTEAFF. The CDR3, as DNA: TGCAGTGCTGTCCCCCGGGACGAAAGAAACACTGAAGCTTTCTTT.

The chain employs TRBV5-4 and TRBJ2-3; possible D gene TRBD2, 5 bases. Trimming left V 2 bases short and J 2 bases short, with 12 bases between. The germline gives CDR1 SGHNT, CDR2 YYREEE (reference sequence). The CDR3 loop spans 15 amino acids. The CDR3 region has the DNA TGTGCCAGCAGCTTTTCTCTAGCTCTCACAGATACGCAGTATTTT. Translated: CASSFSLALTDTQYF.

This chain's CDR3 is CASSQGHLYGYTF. The CDR3 DNA follows: TGTGCCAGCAGCCAGGGACACCTCTATGGCTACACCTTC. The genes are TRBV3-1 and TRBJ1-2; D perhaps matches TRBD1 (6 bases). The CDR3 has 13 amino acids. Trimming removed 3 bases at V and 4 bases at J, with 9 bases between. Germline V gene lookup returns CDR1 LGHDT and CDR2 YNNKEL (reference sequence).

The chain employs TRBV20-1 and TRBJ1-4; a possible D gene is TRBD1 (6 bases). The CDR3 totals 14 residues. Germline CDR1 reads DFQATT; CDR2 reads SNEGSKA (reference sequence). With 7 bases removed from V and 0 bases from J, the gap between germline ends came to 12 bases. CDR3 sequence (DNA): TGCAGTGAGGGGACAACCGCAACTAATGAAAAACTGTTTTTT. Translated: CSEGTTATNEKLFF.